The 18 T cell receptor beta chains listed next were all sequenced from one sample in a study of shared clonotypes between healthy human individuals. Measured with immunoSEQ multiplex PCR; TCRdb has only the in-frame clones, and not every one. The sample carries about 330,000 clones, around 87% recorded once. Sequenced input: memory CD8+ T cells sorted from blood. Subset given: CD45RO+ cells pooled with CCR7-negative TemRA cells. These receptors all stem from a man aged 18-30 years in good health.

This clone has only a few counts. The V and J genes are TRBV4-1 and TRBJ2-3; D tentatively fits TRBD1 or TRBD2 (6 bases each). Between the trimmed V and J ends, which lost 5 bases and 5 bases, there was a span of 11 bases. The germline V gene has CDR1 MGHRA and CDR2 YSYEKL. CDR3 length: 13 amino acids. The CDR3 sequence: CASSGGPKDTQYF. The CDR3 coding sequence is TGCGCCAGCAGCGGGGGGCCGAAAGATACGCAGTATTTT.

This rearrangement joins TRBV19 to TRBJ1-5, with unresolved D. Germline CDR1 is LNHDA and CDR2 is SQIVND (reference sequence). Trimming removed 6 bases from V and 0 bases from J, with 9 bases in between. CDR3 length: 14 amino acids. CDR3 protein: CASRAINSNQPQHF. DNA for the CDR3: TGTGCCAGTAGAGCCATCAATAGCAATCAGCCCCAGCATTTT.

The rearrangement links TRBV7-2 to TRBJ1-4; D perhaps matches TRBD1 (6 bases). Germline CDR1 and CDR2: SGHTA and FQGNSA. Trimming cost V 0 bases and J 3 bases, with 8 bases left between them. The CDR3 has 15 amino acids. This CDR3 reads CASSLAQGSNEKLFF. CDR3 DNA sequence: TGTGCCAGCAGCTTAGCACAGGGATCTAATGAAAAACTGTTTTTT.

V usage is TRBV28 and J usage is TRBJ2-2, with D perhaps matching TRBD1 (6 bases). The germline V gene has CDR1 MDHEN and CDR2 SYDVKM. CDR3 length equals 16 residues. The germline V and J ends were trimmed by 2 bases and 6 bases, with 16 bases remaining between them. The CDR3 nucleotides are TGTGCCAGCAGTTTACCGCAGGGGACAAGGGCCGGGGAGCTGTTTTTT. It is translated as CASSLPQGTRAGELFF.

The V call is TRBV6-5, the J call TRBJ2-1; 8 nucleotides line up with TRBD1. This CDR3 is built from 15 residues. Germline trimming cut 4 bases from V and 5 bases from J; bases unmatched to any gene: 7. CDR1 is MNHEY, CDR2 SVGAGI, per germline. The CDR3 coding sequence is TGTGCCAGCAGTTCTGGACAGGGTGTACACAATGAGCAGTTCTTC. The encoded protein is CASSSGQGVHNEQFF.

V is TRBV21-1 and J is TRBJ1-5. TRBV21-1 is listed as a pseudogene. CDR3 length: 16 residues. The CDR3 protein is CASSPREGVGGQPQHF. As DNA, the CDR3 is TGTGCCAGCAGCCCAAGGGAAGGCGTCGGGGGTCAGCCCCAGCATTTT.

V is TRBV4-3 and J is TRBJ2-5; D not certain. Germline V lookup: CDR1 LGHNA, CDR2 YSLEER. The V and J ends lost 0 bases and 5 bases respectively, with 7 bases between them. The CDR3 runs to 13 residues. In nucleotides, the CDR3 is TGCGCCAGCAGCCAAGATTACGCTGAGACCCAGTACTTC. Amino acids: CASSQDYAETQYF.

The CDR3 coding sequence is TGTGCCAGCAGTGAAGACGGAAGGAACTATGGCTACACCTTC. Protein sequence: CASSEDGRNYGYTF. The V and J genes are TRBV2 and TRBJ1-2; D remains ambiguous. In germline, CDR1 is SNHLY, CDR2 FYNNEI. Trimming pared 1 base from V and 2 bases from J, leaving 8 bases between. CDR3 length: 14 amino acids.

CDR3 coding DNA: TGTGCCAGCAGCGACGGAGGTTTTAGTCGAGAGGAGGTCACAGATACGCAGTATTTT. It encodes CASSDGGFSREEVTDTQYF. V usage is TRBV7-8 and J usage is TRBJ2-3; D might be TRBD2 (5 bases). V lost 5 bases and J lost 2, with 26 bases in between. Germline V gene sequence: CDR1 SGHVS, CDR2 FQNEAQ. The CDR3 covers 19 residues. The complete variable domain, with remaining parts taken from reference TRBV7-8 and TRBJ2-3, reads GAGVSQSPRYKVAKRGQDVALRCDPISGHVSLFWYQQALGQGPEFLTYFQNEAQLDKSGLPSDRFFAERPEGSVSTLKIQRTQQEDSAVYLCASSDGGFSREEVTDTQYFGPGTRLTVL.

CDR3 nucleotide sequence: TGTGCCAGCAGCCCATTCGACAGGAGCTATGGCTACACCTTC. It yields the protein CASSPFDRSYGYTF. V usage is TRBV9 and J usage is TRBJ1-2; perhaps TRBD1 as D (6 bases). CDR1 is SGDLS, CDR2 YYNGEE, per germline. This CDR3 contains 14 residues. Trimming removed 4 bases from V and 4 bases from J, with 14 bases in between.

CDR3 nucleotides: TGTGCCAGCAGCTTATTCGAAGGACAGACAAGCTCCTATAATTCACCCCTCCACTTT. Its translation: CASSLFEGQTSSYNSPLHF. This sequence joins TRBV7-9 and TRBJ1-6; possible D gene TRBD1, 6 bases. This CDR3 is 19 amino acids long. CDR1 is SEHNR, CDR2 FQNEAQ, per germline (reference sequence). V shed 2 bases and J shed 0 bases, with 17 bases lying between them.

This chain connects TRBV6-1 to TRBJ2-7; 9 nucleotides line up with TRBD1. From germline, CDR1 is MNHNS and CDR2 SASEGT. The length of the CDR3 is 15 residues. After removal of 3 bases from V and 4 bases from J, the junction contained 7 bases not matched to a gene. The DNA of the CDR3 is TGTGCCAGCAGTGACGGGGACAGGGATTGGTACGAGCAGTACTTC. Protein sequence: CASSDGDRDWYEQYF.

This chain uses TRBV2 with TRBJ1-6; D is uncertain. The CDR3 loop spans 13 amino acids. Trimming removed 7 bases at V and 8 bases at J, with 12 bases between. CDR1 is SNHLY, CDR2 FYNNEI, per germline. For the CDR3, the DNA is TGTGCCAGCAAAGACCTATTAGATTCACCCCTCCACTTT. It is translated as CASKDLLDSPLHF.

The chain is built from TRBV28 and TRBJ1-1; a possible D gene is TRBD1 (5 bases). Germline CDR1 and CDR2: MDHEN and SYDVKM. Trimming removed 4 bases at V and 4 bases at J, with 16 bases between. The CDR3 is 15 residues long. Here the CDR3 DNA reads TGTGCCAGCAGTTCCCCGGGGGAAGGGGCCACTGAAGCTTTCTTT. Translated, it gives CASSSPGEGATEAFF.

The V gene is TRBV9, the J gene TRBJ2-3; 7 nucleotides agree with TRBD2. The CDR3 is 14 residues long. Germline V gives CDR1 SGDLS, CDR2 YYNGEE. With 6 bases clipped from V and 0 bases from J, the junction kept 4 bases outside the gene matches. CDR3 sequence (DNA): TGTGCCAGCAACGGCGGGGGTAGCACAGATACGCAGTATTTT. Protein product: CASNGGGSTDTQYF.

The rearrangement links TRBV5-4 to TRBJ2-3, with D hard to call. CDR3 length equals 14 residues. V lost 4 bases and J lost 2, with 11 bases in between. From germline, CDR1 is SGHNT and CDR2 YYREEE (reference sequence). The CDR3 DNA reads as TGTGCCAGCAGCCTATGGCGAACCACAGATACGCAGTATTTT. Protein product: CASSLWRTTDTQYF. Using reference TRBV5-4 and TRBJ2-3 for the parts outside the CDR3, the full variable domain is ETGVTQSPTHLIKTRGQQVTLRCSSQSGHNTVSWYQQALGQGPQFIFQYYREEENGRGNFPPRFSGLQFPNYSSELNVNALELDDSALYLCASSLWRTTDTQYFGPGTRLTVL.

In the case of this clone: Other nucleotide sequences in the sample specify the same CDR3. The genes are TRBV7-9 and TRBJ2-7; 7 bases are a match to TRBD2. Trimming at V came to 5 bases and at J to 6 bases, leaving 7 bases not matched to a gene. CDR1 is SEHNR, CDR2 FQNEAQ, per germline (reference sequence). This CDR3 has 13 amino acids. The CDR3 coding sequence is TGTGCCAGCAGCCCTAACACGGGGGGCGAGCAGTACTTC. Its protein is CASSPNTGGEQYF.

The table lists this clone with a count of one. The genes are TRBV20-1 and TRBJ2-2, with 8 bases that match TRBD2. CDR3 length: 11 amino acids. Germline values: CDR1 DFQATT, CDR2 SNEGSKA (reference sequence). V was pared by 6 bases and J by 6 bases, with 0 bases of the junction left unmatched. DNA of the CDR3: TGCAGTGCGCGGGAGGCCGGGGAGCTGTTTTTT. Translation: CSAREAGELFF.